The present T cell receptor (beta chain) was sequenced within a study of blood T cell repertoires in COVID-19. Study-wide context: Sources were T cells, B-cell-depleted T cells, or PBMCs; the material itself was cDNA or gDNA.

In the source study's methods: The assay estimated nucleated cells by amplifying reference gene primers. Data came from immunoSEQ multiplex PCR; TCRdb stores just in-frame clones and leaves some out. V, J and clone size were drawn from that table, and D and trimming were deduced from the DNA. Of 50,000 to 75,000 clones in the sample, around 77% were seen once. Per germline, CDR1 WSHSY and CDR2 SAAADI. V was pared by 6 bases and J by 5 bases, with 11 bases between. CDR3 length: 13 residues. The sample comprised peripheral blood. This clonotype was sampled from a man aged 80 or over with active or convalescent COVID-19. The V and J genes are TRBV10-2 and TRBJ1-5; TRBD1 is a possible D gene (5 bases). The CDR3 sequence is CASRGQGYQPQHF. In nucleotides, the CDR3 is TGCGCCAGCAGGGGGCAAGGGTATCAGCCCCAGCATTTT.